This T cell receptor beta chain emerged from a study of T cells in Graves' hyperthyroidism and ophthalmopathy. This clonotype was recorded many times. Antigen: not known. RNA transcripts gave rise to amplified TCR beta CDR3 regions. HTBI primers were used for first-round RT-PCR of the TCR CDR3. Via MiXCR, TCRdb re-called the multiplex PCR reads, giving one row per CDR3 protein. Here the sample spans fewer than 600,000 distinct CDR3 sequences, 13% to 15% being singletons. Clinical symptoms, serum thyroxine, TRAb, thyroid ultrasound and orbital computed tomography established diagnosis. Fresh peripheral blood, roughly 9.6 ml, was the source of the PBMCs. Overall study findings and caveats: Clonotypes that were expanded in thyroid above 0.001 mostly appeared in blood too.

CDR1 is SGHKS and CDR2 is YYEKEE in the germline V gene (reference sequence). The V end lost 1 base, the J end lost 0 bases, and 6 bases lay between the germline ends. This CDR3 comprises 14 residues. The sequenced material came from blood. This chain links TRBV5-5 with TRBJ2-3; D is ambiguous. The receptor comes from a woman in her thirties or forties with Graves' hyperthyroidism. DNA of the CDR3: TGTGCCAGCAGCTTGTTGCCCAGCACAGATACGCAGTATTTT. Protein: CASSLLPSTDTQYF.